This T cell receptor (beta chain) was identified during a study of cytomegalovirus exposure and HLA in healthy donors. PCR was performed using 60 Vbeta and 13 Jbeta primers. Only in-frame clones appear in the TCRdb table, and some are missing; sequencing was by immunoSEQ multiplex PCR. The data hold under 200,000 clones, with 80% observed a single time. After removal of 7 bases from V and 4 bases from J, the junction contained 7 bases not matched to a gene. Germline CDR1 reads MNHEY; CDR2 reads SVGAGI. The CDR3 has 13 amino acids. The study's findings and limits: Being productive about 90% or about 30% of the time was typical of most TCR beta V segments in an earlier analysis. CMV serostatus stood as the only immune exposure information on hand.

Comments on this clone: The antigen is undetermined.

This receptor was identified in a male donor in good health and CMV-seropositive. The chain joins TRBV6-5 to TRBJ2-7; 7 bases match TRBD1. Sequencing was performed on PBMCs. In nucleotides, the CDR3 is TGTGCCAGCAATGGCAGGGGGTTTTACGAGCAGTACTTC. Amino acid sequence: CASNGRGFYEQYF.